This is a list of T cell receptor beta chains from one sample in a study of shared clonotypes between healthy human individuals. Clones were read by immunoSEQ multiplex PCR, and TCRdb kept only the in-frame ones, dropping some. The data show around 510,000 clones, 95% to 97% seen once. Sequences were obtained from naive CD4+ T cells sorted from blood. The receptor source for this set is a woman in her twenties or thirties in good health. The CDR3 runs from the conserved cysteine through the conserved F or W. The D gene is left open where the match is weak. Part of the rows lack a size; the others show once, few, many or a class for expanded clones.

V gene: TRBV5-1
J gene: TRBJ2-1
clone size: NA
D gene: TRBD2
CDR3 length: 16
CDR3 DNA: TGCGCCAGCAGCGGTCTAGCGGGAGGAGGTTACAATGAGCAGTTCTTC
CDR3 protein: CASSGLAGGGYNEQFF

V gene: TRBV7-3
J gene: TRBJ2-3
clone size: NA
D gene: NA
CDR3 length: 16
CDR3 DNA: TGTGCCAGCAGCTTAAATGGGGGGCCCAGCACAGATACGCAGTATTTT
CDR3 protein: CASSLNGGPSTDTQYF

V gene: TRBV7-8
J gene: TRBJ2-2
clone size: NA
D gene: NA
CDR3 length: 15
CDR3 DNA: TGTGCCAGCAGCTTAGAGGCTAGGGGAGCCGGGGAGCTGTTTTTT
CDR3 protein: CASSLEARGAGELFF

V gene: TRBV10-3
J gene: TRBJ2-2
clone size: NA
D gene: TRBD2
CDR3 length: 16
CDR3 DNA: TGTGCCATCAGTAGCGGGAGGGCCTTGTTGACCGGGGAGCTGTTTTTT
CDR3 protein: CAISSGRALLTGELFF

V gene: TRBV10-3
J gene: TRBJ1-5
clone size: NA
D gene: NA
CDR3 length: 14
CDR3 DNA: TGTGCCATCAGTGAACTGGGTAGCAATCAGCCCCAGCATTTT
CDR3 protein: CAISELGSNQPQHF

V gene: TRBV27
J gene: TRBJ1-5
clone size: NA
D gene: NA
CDR3 length: 14
CDR3 DNA: TGTGCCAGCAGTTCACTTGGATATGGCGGACTTCAGCATTTT
CDR3 protein: CASSSLGYGGLQHF

V gene: TRBV30
J gene: TRBJ1-5
clone size: few
D gene: NA
CDR3 length: 11
CDR3 DNA: TGTGCCTGGAGCAGGGATCAGCCCCAGCATTTT
CDR3 protein: CAWSRDQPQHF

V gene: TRBV10-3
J gene: TRBJ2-1
clone size: once
D gene: TRBD2
CDR3 length: 15
CDR3 DNA: TGTGCCATCAGTGAGGGACTAGCGGGCGGGGGTGAGCAGTTCTTC
CDR3 protein: CAISEGLAGGGEQFF

V gene: TRBV10-3
J gene: TRBJ1-2
clone size: NA
D gene: TRBD1
CDR3 length: 14
CDR3 DNA: TGTGCCATCAGTGAGGGGACAGGCTTTTATGGCTACACCTTC
CDR3 protein: CAISEGTGFYGYTF

V gene: TRBV5-8
J gene: TRBJ1-3
clone size: NA
D gene: NA
CDR3 length: 16
CDR3 DNA: TGTGCCAGCAGCCGACAGAAAACTAACTCTGGAAACACCATATATTTT
CDR3 protein: CASSRQKTNSGNTIYF

V gene: TRBV27
J gene: TRBJ2-7
clone size: NA
D gene: NA
CDR3 length: 15
CDR3 DNA: TGTGCCAGCAGTCATACGACACGGCCTGGCTACGAGCAGTACTTC
CDR3 protein: CASSHTTRPGYEQYF

V gene: TRBV11-2
J gene: TRBJ2-7
clone size: NA
D gene: NA
CDR3 length: 14
CDR3 DNA: TGTGCCAGCAGCTCCCGTACAGGCACCTACGAGCAGTACTTC
CDR3 protein: CASSSRTGTYEQYF

V gene: TRBV5-6
J gene: TRBJ1-1
clone size: NA
D gene: TRBD1
CDR3 length: 17
CDR3 DNA: TGTGCCAGCAGCCTAAAAGGGACAGGGAGTTTGAACACTGAAGCTTTCTTT
CDR3 protein: CASSLKGTGSLNTEAFF

V gene: TRBV5-1
J gene: TRBJ2-7
clone size: NA
D gene: TRBD1
CDR3 length: 13
CDR3 DNA: TGCGCCAGCAGCCGGGACAGGGAATCCGAGCAGTACTTC
CDR3 protein: CASSRDRESEQYF

V gene: TRBV5-6
J gene: TRBJ1-2
clone size: NA
D gene: NA
CDR3 length: 14
CDR3 DNA: TGTGCCAGCGCGAGTAGTCGAAAGACCTATGGCTACACCTTC
CDR3 protein: CASASSRKTYGYTF

V gene: TRBV28
J gene: TRBJ2-7
clone size: NA
D gene: TRBD1
CDR3 length: 13
CDR3 DNA: TGTGCCAGCAGACCCGGGACAGTTTACGAGCAGTACTTC
CDR3 protein: CASRPGTVYEQYF

V gene: TRBV5-1
J gene: TRBJ2-1
clone size: NA
D gene: NA
CDR3 length: 12
CDR3 DNA: TGCGCCAGCAGCTTGACAGGGTATGAGCAGTTCTTC
CDR3 protein: CASSLTGYEQFF

V gene: TRBV27
J gene: TRBJ1-5
clone size: NA
D gene: NA
CDR3 length: 18
CDR3 DNA: TGTGCCAGCAGTTTAACCTGGGGCAGGGTCGATAGCAATCAGCCCCAGCATTTT
CDR3 protein: CASSLTWGRVDSNQPQHF

V gene: TRBV19
J gene: TRBJ2-7
clone size: NA
D gene: TRBD2
CDR3 length: 12
CDR3 DNA: TGTGCCCGCTGGACTAGCGGGTGCGAGCAGTACTTC
CDR3 protein: CARWTSGCEQYF

V gene: TRBV27
J gene: TRBJ2-3
clone size: NA
D gene: NA
CDR3 length: 12
CDR3 DNA: TGTGCCAGCAGTTTAGGGACAGATACGCAGTATTTT
CDR3 protein: CASSLGTDTQYF

V gene: TRBV19
J gene: TRBJ1-6
clone size: NA
D gene: NA
CDR3 length: 10
CDR3 DNA: TGTGCCAGTGGCGGGTCACCCCTCCACTTT
CDR3 protein: CASGGSPLHF

V gene: TRBV19
J gene: TRBJ2-7
clone size: once
D gene: TRBD2
CDR3 length: 14
CDR3 DNA: TGTGCCAGTAGCCGGGTTGCGGGAGGGCGGGAGCAGTACTTC
CDR3 protein: CASSRVAGGREQYF